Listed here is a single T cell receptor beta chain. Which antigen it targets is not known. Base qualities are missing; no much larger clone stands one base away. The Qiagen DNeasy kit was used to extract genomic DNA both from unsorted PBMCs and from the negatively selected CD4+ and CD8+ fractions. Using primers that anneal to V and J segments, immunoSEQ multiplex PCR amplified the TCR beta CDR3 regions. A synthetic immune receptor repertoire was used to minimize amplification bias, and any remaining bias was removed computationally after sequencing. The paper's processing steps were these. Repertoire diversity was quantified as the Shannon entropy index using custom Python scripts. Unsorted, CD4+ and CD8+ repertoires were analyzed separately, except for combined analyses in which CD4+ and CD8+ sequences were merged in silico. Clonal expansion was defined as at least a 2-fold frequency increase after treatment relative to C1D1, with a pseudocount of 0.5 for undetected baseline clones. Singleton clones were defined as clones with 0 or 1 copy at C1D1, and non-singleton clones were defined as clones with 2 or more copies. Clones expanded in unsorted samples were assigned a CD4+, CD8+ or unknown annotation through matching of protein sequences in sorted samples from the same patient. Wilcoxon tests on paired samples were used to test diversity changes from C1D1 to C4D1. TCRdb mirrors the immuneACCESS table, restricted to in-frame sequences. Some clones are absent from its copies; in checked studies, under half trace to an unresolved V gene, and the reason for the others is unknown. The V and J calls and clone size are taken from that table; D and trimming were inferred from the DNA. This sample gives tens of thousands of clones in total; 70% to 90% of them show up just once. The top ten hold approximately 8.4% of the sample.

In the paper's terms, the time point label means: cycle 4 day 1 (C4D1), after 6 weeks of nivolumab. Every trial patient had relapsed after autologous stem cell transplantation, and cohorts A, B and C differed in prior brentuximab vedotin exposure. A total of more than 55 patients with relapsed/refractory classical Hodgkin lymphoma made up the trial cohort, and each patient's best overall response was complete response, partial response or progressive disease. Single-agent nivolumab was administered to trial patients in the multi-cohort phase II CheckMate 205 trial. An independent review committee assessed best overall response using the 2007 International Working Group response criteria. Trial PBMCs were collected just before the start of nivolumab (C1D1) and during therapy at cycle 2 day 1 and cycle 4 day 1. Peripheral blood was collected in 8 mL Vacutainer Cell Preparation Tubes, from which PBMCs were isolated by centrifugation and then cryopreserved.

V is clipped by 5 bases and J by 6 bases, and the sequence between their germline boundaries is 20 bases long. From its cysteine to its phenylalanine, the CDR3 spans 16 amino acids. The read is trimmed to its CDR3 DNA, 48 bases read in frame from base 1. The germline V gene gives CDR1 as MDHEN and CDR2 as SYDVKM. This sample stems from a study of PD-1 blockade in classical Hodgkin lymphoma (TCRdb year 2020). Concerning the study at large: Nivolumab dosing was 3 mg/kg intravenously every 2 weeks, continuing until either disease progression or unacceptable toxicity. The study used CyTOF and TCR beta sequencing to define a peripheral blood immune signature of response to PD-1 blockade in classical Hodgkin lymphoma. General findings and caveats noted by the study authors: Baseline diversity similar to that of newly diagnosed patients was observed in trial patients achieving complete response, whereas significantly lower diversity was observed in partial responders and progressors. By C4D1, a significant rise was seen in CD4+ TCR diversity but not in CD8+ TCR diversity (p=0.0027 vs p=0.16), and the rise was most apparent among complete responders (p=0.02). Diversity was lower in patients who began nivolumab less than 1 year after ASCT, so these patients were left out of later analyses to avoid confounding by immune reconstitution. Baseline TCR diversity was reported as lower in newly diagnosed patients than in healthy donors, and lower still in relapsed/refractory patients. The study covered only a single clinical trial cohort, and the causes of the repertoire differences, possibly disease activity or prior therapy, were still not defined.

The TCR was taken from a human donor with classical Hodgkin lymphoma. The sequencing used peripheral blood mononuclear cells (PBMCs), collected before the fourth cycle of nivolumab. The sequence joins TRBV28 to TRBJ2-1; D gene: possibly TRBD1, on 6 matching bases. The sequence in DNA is TGTGCCAGCAGTGACCTTGGAGAGACAGGTTTCAATGAGCAGTTCTTC. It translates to CASSDLGETGFNEQFF.